These 13 T cell receptor beta chains were all obtained from the same sample, sequenced in a study of identical twins. TCRdb used MiXCR to reprocess the 5' RACE reads, holding one entry per CDR3 protein. The top ten hold about 1.5% of the sample, which has about 890,000 distinct CDR3 sequences, roughly an eighth seen once. A further study also used this sample, focusing on yellow fever vaccine responses in identical twins.

The sample consisted of PBMCs. Receptors were obtained from a woman aged 18-29 years in good health.

V is TRBV29-1 and J is TRBJ2-1; TRBD2 matches 11 bases. Losses at the gene ends were 6 bases for V and 8 bases for J; bases not matched to a gene: 15. The CDR3 has 16 amino acids. The germline CDR1 and CDR2 sequences are SQVTM and ANQGSEA. The CDR3 DNA is TGCAGCGTAGGCCCCCGACTAGCGGGAACACCAGATGAGCAGTTCTTC. This sequence encodes CSVGPRLAGTPDEQFF.

The rearrangement links TRBV7-2 to TRBJ2-3; 12 bases align to TRBD2. With 1 base clipped from V and 1 base from J, the junction kept 3 bases outside the gene matches. Looked up from germline, CDR1 is SGHTA and CDR2 is FQGNSA. The CDR3 consists of 17 residues. Here the CDR3 reads CASSLGWTSGGTDTQYF. The CDR3 DNA is TGTGCCAGCAGCTTAGGTTGGACTAGCGGGGGCACAGATACGCAGTATTTT.

This chain uses TRBV20-1 with TRBJ1-2; no reliable D call. The CDR3 has 15 residues. CDR1 and CDR2 (germline): DFQATT, SNEGSKA (reference sequence). V gave up 3 bases and J gave up 7 bases, with 21 bases separating them. This CDR3 is CSASAPRQGFSGYTF. CDR3 in DNA: TGCAGTGCTAGCGCCCCCCGACAAGGGTTTAGTGGCTACACCTTC.

The chain is built from TRBV2 and TRBJ2-2, with D possibly being TRBD1 (6 bases). The germline V and J ends were trimmed by 6 bases and 1 base, with 9 bases remaining between them. The CDR3 is 14 amino acids. From germline, CDR1 is SNHLY and CDR2 FYNNEI. The CDR3 sequence is CASRGAWNTGELFF. The CDR3 DNA follows: TGTGCCAGCAGGGGGGCATGGAACACCGGGGAGCTGTTTTTT.

The table lists this clonotype with many counts. The V gene is TRBV20-1, the J gene TRBJ1-5, with D hard to call. CDR3 length: 12 amino acids. V was trimmed by 2 bases and J by 1 base, leaving 3 bases between them. Germline V lookup: CDR1 DFQATT, CDR2 SNEGSKA (reference sequence). The CDR3 here is CSARRSNQPQHF. The CDR3 DNA follows: TGCAGTGCTAGAAGGAGCAATCAGCCCCAGCATTTT.

This clonotype was seen more than once but under ten times. This rearrangement joins TRBV12-3 or TRBV12-4 to TRBJ1-5; tentative D call: TRBD1 (6 bases). V dropped 5 bases and J dropped 3 bases, with 14 bases sitting between them. The CDR3 consists of 15 residues. In DNA form, the CDR3 reads TGTGCCAGCAGTCGGAGGACAGAGAACAATCAGCCCCAGCATTTT. Encoded protein: CASSRRTENNQPQHF.

The chain uses TRBV15 and TRBJ1-1; unclear D gene. The CDR3 consists of 12 residues. The germline V gene encodes CDR1 LNHNV and CDR2 YYDKDF (reference sequence). The CDR3 protein is CATSVGAGEAFF. As DNA, the CDR3 is TGTGCGACCTCCGTGGGCGCCGGTGAAGCTTTCTTT.

The gene calls are TRBV12-3 or TRBV12-4 and TRBJ2-1; D is ambiguous. There are 13 residues in the CDR3. Between the trimmed V and J ends, which lost 6 bases and 9 bases, there was a span of 15 bases. In DNA, the CDR3 is TGTGCCAGCAGCTTCTTACCGCGCGGTGAGCAGTTCTTC. This encodes CASSFLPRGEQFF.

This clonotype showed up just a few times. The rearrangement joins TRBV12-3 or TRBV12-4 to TRBJ2-1; 11 nucleotides match TRBD2. The CDR3 runs 17 residues. V trimming: 4 bases; J trimming: 7 bases; junction bases outside the gene matches: 12. CDR3 region: CASSSQGTSGGWNEQFF. Written as DNA, the CDR3 is TGTGCCAGCAGTTCTCAGGGGACTAGCGGCGGGTGGAATGAGCAGTTCTTC.

To note about this clonotype: It may be a read error: a sequence one base away is much more abundant. The chain carries TRBV3-1 and TRBJ1-1, with D uncertain. This CDR3 has 11 amino acids. V dropped 1 base and J dropped 7 bases, with 4 bases sitting between them. Looked up from germline, CDR1 is LGHDT and CDR2 is YNNKEL (reference sequence). CDR3 in amino acids: CASSQGDEAFF. The CDR3 bases are TGTGCCAGCAGCCAAGGGGATGAAGCTTTCTTT.

The rearrangement links TRBV5-8 to TRBJ2-7; 9 bases match TRBD1. Trimming cost V 4 bases and J 2 bases; bases outside gene matches: 7. The length of the CDR3 is 15 residues. In germline, CDR1 is SGHTS, CDR2 YDEGEE. The DNA of the CDR3 is TGTGCCAGCAGCAAGCCGGGACAGGGAACCTACGAGCAGTACTTC. Protein product: CASSKPGQGTYEQYF.

This clonotype has ten or more counts. The gene calls are TRBV12-3 or TRBV12-4 and TRBJ2-1; TRBD1 or TRBD2 may be the D gene (5 bases each). The CDR3 totals 13 residues. V lost 4 bases and J 6 bases, leaving 10 bases between the germline ends. The CDR3 DNA reads as TGTGCCAGCAGTTCGAGGGGATTCAATGAGCAGTTCTTC. This sequence encodes CASSSRGFNEQFF.

This clonotype was recorded at least ten times. The rearrangement uses TRBV12-3 or TRBV12-4 and TRBJ2-7, with D possibly TRBD1 on 6 matching bases. This CDR3 has 15 residues. V was shortened by 1 base and J by 6 bases, with 16 bases between the two germline ends. The CDR3 DNA reads TGTGCCAGCAGTTTAGGGGACACAGCCGCTTTCGAGCAGTACTTC. Translation: CASSLGDTAAFEQYF.